Following are 23 T cell receptor beta chains from one sample sequenced in a study of early T cells in non-severe SARS-CoV-2 infection (dated by TCRdb to 2020 to 2023). Library generation was performed with 5' RACE. Sequenced using a NextSeq 500. Using fastp at Q25 and MiXCR, TCRdb reprocessed the public reads and kept productive beta chains. Merged by CDR3 protein, the rows form single entries marked with the most common genes and DNA. The sample table records around 84,000 distinct CDR3 sequences; 13% to 15% of these occur just once. The top ten clones comprise about 7.5% of the sample. Sequencing was done on a sample of whole blood. All receptors come from an adult who was a healthcare worker with PCR-confirmed SARS-CoV-2 infection or an uninfected control (not recorded which).

The chain carries TRBV14 and TRBJ2-1; D perhaps matches TRBD2 (6 bases). The CDR3 consists of 18 residues. V was cut by 6 bases and J by 6 bases, with 27 bases left in between. Germline CDR1 SGHDN, CDR2 FVKESK. The DNA for the CDR3 is TGTGCCAGCAGTGAAGTGGGGGAGGTGGCGGGATCGGGCAATGAGCAGTTCTTC. Its protein is CASSEVGEVAGSGNEQFF.

This clonotype came up a few times. The chain has TRBV29-1 and TRBJ1-1; TRBD1 agrees at 10 bases. The CDR3 is 14 amino acids. Germline assignment: CDR1 SQVTM and CDR2 ANQGSEA. The V and J ends lost 6 bases and 0 bases, in that order; junction bases with no gene match: 4. The CDR3 spells CSVDRGLLNTEAFF. Written as DNA, the CDR3 is TGCAGCGTCGACAGGGGGCTCCTGAACACTGAAGCTTTCTTT.

This clonotype occurred many times. The rearrangement joins TRBV29-1 to TRBJ2-1, with 10 nucleotides matching TRBD2. The CDR3 is 15 residues long. Germline assignment: CDR1 SQVTM and CDR2 ANQGSEA. The V and J ends lost 7 bases and 4 bases, in that order; junction bases with no gene match: 10. CDR3 region: CSGDSAGGAYNEQFF. As DNA, the CDR3 is TGCAGCGGGGATTCAGCGGGAGGGGCTTACAATGAGCAGTTCTTC.

This clonotype occurred a few times. V and J are TRBV18 and TRBJ1-5, with 8 bases identical to TRBD1. Germline CDR1 is KGHSH and CDR2 is LQKENI. This CDR3 is built from 16 residues. The V segment lost 4 bases and the J segment 5 bases; nucleotides outside the gene matches: 10. The chain's CDR3 is CASSRTGGRRDQPQHF. The CDR3 nucleotides are TGTGCCAGCTCACGAACAGGGGGACGGAGGGATCAGCCCCAGCATTTT.

There are a few counts of this clonotype. CDR3 region: CSARDLLGGSGTNSYEQYF. The CDR3 bases are TGCAGTGCTAGAGATCTCTTAGGTGGTAGCGGGACTAACTCCTACGAGCAGTACTTC. J is TRBJ2-7 and V is TRBV20-1, with 8 bases fitting TRBD2. In germline, CDR1 is DFQATT, CDR2 SNEGSKA (reference sequence). The trim removed 0 bases at V and 0 bases at J, leaving 16 bases unmatched. The CDR3 extends over 19 amino acids.

The chain uses TRBV7-9 and TRBJ1-3; D remains unclear. V gave up 7 bases and J gave up 0 bases, with 10 bases separating them. CDR3 size: 14 residues. Germline CDR1 SEHNR, CDR2 FQNEAQ (reference sequence). CDR3 nucleotides: TGTGCCAGCATCGGGTCGGTCTCTGGAAACACCATATATTTT. Translated, it gives CASIGSVSGNTIYF.

This rearrangement joins TRBV7-6 to TRBJ2-3, with D unresolved. CDR1 and CDR2 (germline): SGHVS, FNYEAQ. This CDR3 contains 10 residues. V lost 8 bases and J 4 bases, leaving 4 bases between the germline ends. The CDR3 reads CASGADTQYF. CDR3 DNA sequence: TGTGCCAGCGGGGCAGATACGCAGTATTTT.

At least ten counts were recorded for this clonotype. V and J are TRBV7-9 and TRBJ2-5; D is unclear. Trimming cost V 1 base and J 8 bases, with 14 bases left between them. The CDR3 has 14 residues. Germline-derived CDR1 and CDR2 are SEHNR and FQNEAQ (reference sequence). DNA of the CDR3: TGTGCCAGCAGCTTAGGGCCGGGCTCGCGTACCCAGTACTTC. It is translated as CASSLGPGSRTQYF.

The V gene is TRBV7-9, the J gene TRBJ2-1; D not resolved. Trimming cost V 1 base and J 6 bases, with 10 bases left between them. CDR1 SEHNR and CDR2 FQNEAQ come from the germline V gene (reference sequence). This CDR3 has 14 residues. CDR3 loop: CASSLDGFPNEQFF. Here the CDR3 DNA reads TGTGCCAGCAGCTTAGATGGATTCCCCAATGAGCAGTTCTTC. The whole variable domain, filled in from reference TRBV7-9 and TRBJ2-1, reads DTGVSQNPRHKITKRGQNVTFRCDPISEHNRLYWYRQTLGQGPEFLTYFQNEAQLEKSRLLSDRFSAERPKGSFSTLEIQRTEQGDSAMYLCASSLDGFPNEQFFGPGTRLTVL.

A few counts support this clonotype. The J gene is TRBJ1-2, the V gene TRBV5-1; TRBD1 aligns across 10 bases. The CDR3 length is 14 residues. V gave up 4 bases and J gave up 6 bases; unmatched junction bases: 6. Germline V gene sequence: CDR1 SGHRS, CDR2 YFSETQ. The CDR3 DNA reads as TGCGCCAGCAGCAGGGGACAGGGGCCCGATGGCTACACCTTC. Its protein product is CASSRGQGPDGYTF.

This clonotype was observed a handful of times. The rearrangement joins TRBV20-1 to TRBJ2-7, with D possibly matching TRBD1 (6 bases). CDR1 DFQATT and CDR2 SNEGSKA come from the germline V gene (reference sequence). This CDR3 contains 11 residues. Trimming took 4 bases from V and 4 from J, leaving 8 bases between them. The CDR3 here is CSATDRYEQYF. The CDR3 DNA is TGCAGTGCTACAGACAGGTACGAGCAGTACTTC.

The sample holds many counts of this clonotype. In DNA, the CDR3 is TGTGCCAGCAGTTTAGGGAGGTCAGATACGCAGTATTTT. This sequence encodes CASSLGRSDTQYF. The chain has TRBV27 and TRBJ2-3, with D possibly TRBD2 on 6 matching bases. Per germline, CDR1 MNHEY and CDR2 SMNVEV (reference sequence). The germline V and J ends were trimmed by 2 bases and 4 bases, with 7 bases remaining between them. The CDR3 runs 13 residues.

This clonotype occurred a few times. The V gene is TRBV20-1, the J gene TRBJ2-7; 7 bases match TRBD2. Germline CDR1 reads DFQATT; CDR2 reads SNEGSKA (reference sequence). The CDR3 length is 14 residues. V lost 0 bases, J lost 3 bases, and 5 bases stayed unmatched. The CDR3 nucleotides are TGCAGTGCTAGAGATTGGAGCGGGAACTACGAGCAGTACTTC. Its translation: CSARDWSGNYEQYF.

V and J are TRBV27 and TRBJ2-7, with D maybe TRBD1 (7 bases). Germline V CDR1 and CDR2: MNHEY, SMNVEV (reference sequence). Trimming shortened V by 5 bases and J by 3 bases, and 20 bases separated the two germline ends. The CDR3 loop spans 16 amino acids. The CDR3 region is CASSMQGGQGNYEQYF. DNA of the CDR3: TGTGCCAGCAGTATGCAGGGGGGACAAGGAAACTACGAGCAGTACTTC.

This clonotype was detected a few times. The J gene is TRBJ2-7, the V gene TRBV7-6; tentatively, D is TRBD2 (6 bases). CDR1 SGHVS and CDR2 FNYEAQ come from the germline V gene. The CDR3 is made up of 14 amino acids. Trimming removed 5 bases from V and 6 bases from J, with 17 bases in between. The CDR3 coding sequence is TGTGCCAGCAGCCCGCTGACGGGAGATGCCGAGCAGTACTTC. It codes for CASSPLTGDAEQYF.

This clonotype was found a few times. The chain is built from TRBV7-9 and TRBJ2-6; tentatively, D is TRBD1 or TRBD2 (5 bases each). Trimming took off 6 bases at V and 0 bases at J, with 12 bases between the two ends. This CDR3 has 16 amino acids. Germline CDR1 SEHNR, CDR2 FQNEAQ (reference sequence). The CDR3 sequence is CASRGTDLSGANVLTF. CDR3 nucleotides: TGTGCCAGCAGAGGGACGGATCTCTCTGGGGCCAACGTCCTGACTTTC.

The V call is TRBV27, the J call TRBJ2-7; 11 bases align to TRBD1. Losses at the gene ends were 3 bases for V and 4 bases for J; bases not matched to a gene: 5. CDR3 length equals 15 residues. CDR1 is MNHEY, CDR2 SMNVEV, per germline (reference sequence). DNA for the CDR3: TGTGCCAGCAGTTTCTTTGGGACAGGGGGTTACGAGCAGTACTTC. Translating gives CASSFFGTGGYEQYF.

This clonotype has a handful of counts. The chain combines TRBV7-9 with TRBJ2-7; TRBD1 might be the D (6 bases). The V and J ends lost 5 bases and 2 bases respectively, with 13 bases between them. This CDR3 is 14 amino acids long. Per germline, CDR1 SEHNR and CDR2 FQNEAQ (reference sequence). DNA of the CDR3: TGTGCCAGCAGCCGAATAGGACAGACCTACGAGCAGTACTTC. Translating it yields CASSRIGQTYEQYF. Combining the CDR3 with reference TRBV7-9 and TRBJ2-7 gives the whole variable domain DTGVSQNPRHKITKRGQNVTFRCDPISEHNRLYWYRQTLGQGPEFLTYFQNEAQLEKSRLLSDRFSAERPKGSFSTLEIQRTEQGDSAMYLCASSRIGQTYEQYFGPGTRLTVT.

This clonotype appeared many times. The chain has TRBV18 and TRBJ2-7; the D gene could be TRBD1 or TRBD2 (5 bases each). The CDR3 is 16 residues long. Trimming removed 6 bases at V and 3 bases at J, with 21 bases between. Germline V gene sequence: CDR1 KGHSH, CDR2 LQKENI. The CDR3 sequence is CASSLRDLGLDYEQYF. As DNA, the CDR3 is TGTGCCAGCTCCCTAAGGGACCTGGGCTTAGACTACGAGCAGTACTTC.

The chain combines TRBV9 with TRBJ2-1; 9 bases line up with TRBD2. Germline assignment: CDR1 SGDLS and CDR2 YYNGEE. This CDR3 has 15 amino acids. J gave up 4 bases and V 4 bases, and 6 bases lay outside the gene matches. In nucleotides, the CDR3 is TGTGCCAGCAGCTTAGCGGGAGAGTTGTACAATGAGCAGTTCTTC. Residues: CASSLAGELYNEQFF.

This chain joins TRBV6-5 and TRBJ2-7; TRBD1 aligns across 9 bases. Germline V gene sequence: CDR1 MNHEY, CDR2 SVGAGI. The CDR3 covers 14 residues. J gave up 6 bases and V 0 bases, and 3 bases lay outside the gene matches. The CDR3 loop reads CASSYSTDRGEQYF. DNA of the CDR3: TGTGCCAGCAGTTACTCGACGGACAGGGGCGAGCAGTACTTC.

This clonotype was picked up many times. The V call is TRBV5-4, the J call TRBJ2-2; 9 positions match TRBD2. The junction had 8 bases not matched to a gene; V was cut back by 5 bases and J by 6 bases. Looked up from germline, CDR1 is SGHNT and CDR2 is YYREEE (reference sequence). CDR3 length: 15 amino acids. In DNA, the CDR3 is TGTGCCAGCAGGGCGCGGACTAGCGAGGCCGGGGAGCTGTTTTTT. This encodes CASRARTSEAGELFF.

This clonotype was seen more than once but under ten times. V gene TRBV28 combines with J gene TRBJ2-7, with TRBD2 matching over 12 bases. Germline loops: CDR1 MDHEN, CDR2 SYDVKM. V shed 4 bases, J shed 5 bases, and the junction held 18 bases outside the gene matches. The CDR3 is made up of 19 amino acids. The CDR3 DNA is TGTGCCAGCAGTTCGGAGTATTGGACTAGCGGGACCCTACGGAACGAGCAGTACTTC. It encodes CASSSEYWTSGTLRNEQYF.